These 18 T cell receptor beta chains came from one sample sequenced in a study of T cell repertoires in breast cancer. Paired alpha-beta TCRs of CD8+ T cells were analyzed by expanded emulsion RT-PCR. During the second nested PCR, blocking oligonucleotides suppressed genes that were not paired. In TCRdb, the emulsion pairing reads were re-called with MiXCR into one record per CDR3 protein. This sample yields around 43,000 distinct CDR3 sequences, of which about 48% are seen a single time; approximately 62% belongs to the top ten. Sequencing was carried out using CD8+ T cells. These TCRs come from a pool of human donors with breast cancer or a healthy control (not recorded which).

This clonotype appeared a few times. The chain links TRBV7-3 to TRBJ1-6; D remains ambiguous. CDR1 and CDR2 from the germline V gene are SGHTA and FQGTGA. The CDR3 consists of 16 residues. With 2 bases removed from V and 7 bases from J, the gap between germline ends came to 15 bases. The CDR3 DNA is TGTGCCAGCAGCTTACTATCAGGCTCGGGCAATTCACCCCTCCACTTT. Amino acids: CASSLLSGSGNSPLHF.

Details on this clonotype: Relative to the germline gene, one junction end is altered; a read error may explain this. CDR3 loop: CASSLSRDRRATTTNEKLVF. CDR3 DNA sequence: TGTGCCAGCAGTTTATCGAGGGACAGGCGAGCTACCACAACTAATGAAAAACTGGTTTTT. The genes are TRBV27 and TRBJ1-4; TRBD1 matches at 8 bases. This CDR3 has 20 amino acids. Germline CDR1 MNHEY, CDR2 SMNVEV (reference sequence).

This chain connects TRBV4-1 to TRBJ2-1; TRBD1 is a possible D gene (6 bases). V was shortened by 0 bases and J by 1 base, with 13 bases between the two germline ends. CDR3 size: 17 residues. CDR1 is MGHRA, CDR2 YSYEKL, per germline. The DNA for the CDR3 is TGCGCCAGCAGCCAAGATCCAGGGGCTCGATCCTACAATGAGCAGTTCTTC. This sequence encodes CASSQDPGARSYNEQFF.

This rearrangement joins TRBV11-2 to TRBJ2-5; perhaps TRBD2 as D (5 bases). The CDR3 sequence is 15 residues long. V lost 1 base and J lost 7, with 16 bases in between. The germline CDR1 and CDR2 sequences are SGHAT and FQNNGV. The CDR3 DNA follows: TGTGCCAGCAGCTTAGTACGAGGGAGAGGGAGGACCCAGTACTTC. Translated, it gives CASSLVRGRGRTQYF.

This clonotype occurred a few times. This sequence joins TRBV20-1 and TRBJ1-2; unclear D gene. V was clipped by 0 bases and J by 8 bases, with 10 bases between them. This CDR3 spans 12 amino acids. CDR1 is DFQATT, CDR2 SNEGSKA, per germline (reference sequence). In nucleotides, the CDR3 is TGCAGTGCTAGAGAGGTGGGAGAAGGCTACACCTTC. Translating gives CSAREVGEGYTF.

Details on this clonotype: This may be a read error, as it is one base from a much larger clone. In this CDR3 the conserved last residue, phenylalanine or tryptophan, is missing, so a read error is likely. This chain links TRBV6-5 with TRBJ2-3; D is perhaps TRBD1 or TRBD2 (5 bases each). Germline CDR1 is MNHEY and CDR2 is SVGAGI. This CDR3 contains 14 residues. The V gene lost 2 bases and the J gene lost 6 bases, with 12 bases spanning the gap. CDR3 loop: CASSYRDRRDTQYL. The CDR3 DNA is TGTGCCAGCAGTTACCGGGACCGTCGGGATACGCAGTATCTT.

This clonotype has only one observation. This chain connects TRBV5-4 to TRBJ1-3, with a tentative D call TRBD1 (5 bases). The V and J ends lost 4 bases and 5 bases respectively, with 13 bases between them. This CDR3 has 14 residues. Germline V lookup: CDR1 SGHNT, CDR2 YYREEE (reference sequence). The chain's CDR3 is CASSLGGARNTIYF. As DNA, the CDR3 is TGTGCCAGCAGCCTCGGAGGGGCAAGAAACACCATATATTTT.

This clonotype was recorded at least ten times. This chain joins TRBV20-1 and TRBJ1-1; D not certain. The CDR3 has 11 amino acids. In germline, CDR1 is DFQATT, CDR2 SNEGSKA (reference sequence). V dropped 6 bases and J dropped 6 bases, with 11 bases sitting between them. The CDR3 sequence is CSAVDWPEAFF. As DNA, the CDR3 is TGCAGTGCGGTGGACTGGCCTGAAGCTTTCTTT.

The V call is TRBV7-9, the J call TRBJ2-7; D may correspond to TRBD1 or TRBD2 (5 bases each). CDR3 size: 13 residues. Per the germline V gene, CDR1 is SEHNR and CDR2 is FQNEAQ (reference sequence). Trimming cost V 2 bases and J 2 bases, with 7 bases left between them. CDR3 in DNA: TGTGCCAGCAGCTTAATGGGGGCCTACGAGCAGTACTTC. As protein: CASSLMGAYEQYF.

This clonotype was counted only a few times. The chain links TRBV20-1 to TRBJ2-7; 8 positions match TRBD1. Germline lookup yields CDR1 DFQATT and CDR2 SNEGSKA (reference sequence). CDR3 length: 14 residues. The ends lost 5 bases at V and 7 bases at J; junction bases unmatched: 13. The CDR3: CSAYAGGAGGEQYF. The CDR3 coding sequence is TGCAGTGCTTACGCAGGGGGCGCAGGGGGAGAGCAGTACTTC.

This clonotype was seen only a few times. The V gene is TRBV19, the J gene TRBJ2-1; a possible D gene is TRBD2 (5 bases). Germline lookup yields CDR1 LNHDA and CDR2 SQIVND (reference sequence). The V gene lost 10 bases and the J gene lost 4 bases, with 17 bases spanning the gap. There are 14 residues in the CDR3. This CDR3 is CATARARGYNEQFF. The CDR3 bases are TGTGCCACCGCGAGGGCTCGAGGATACAATGAGCAGTTCTTC.

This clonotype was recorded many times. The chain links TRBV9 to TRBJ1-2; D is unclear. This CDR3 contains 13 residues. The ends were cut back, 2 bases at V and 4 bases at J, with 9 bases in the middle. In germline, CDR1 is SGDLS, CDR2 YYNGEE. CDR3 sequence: CASSVGQAYGYTF. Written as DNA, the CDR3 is TGTGCCAGCAGCGTCGGGCAAGCCTATGGCTACACCTTC.

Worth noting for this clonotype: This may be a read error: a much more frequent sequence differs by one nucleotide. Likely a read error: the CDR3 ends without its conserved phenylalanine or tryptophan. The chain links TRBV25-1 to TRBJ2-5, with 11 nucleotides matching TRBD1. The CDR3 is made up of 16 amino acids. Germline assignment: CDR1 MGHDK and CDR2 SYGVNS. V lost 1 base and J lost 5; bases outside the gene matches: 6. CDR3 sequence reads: CASSEFWTGGGETQYL. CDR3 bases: TGTGCCAGCAGTGAATTCTGGACAGGGGGCGGGGAGACCCAGTACCTC.

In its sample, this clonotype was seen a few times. DNA for the CDR3: TGCGCCAGCAGTCCCACAGGGGCGGATGGTTCCTACGAGCAGTACTTC. This sequence encodes CASSPTGADGSYEQYF. J is TRBJ2-7 and V is TRBV4-1, with 7 bases that match TRBD1. Trimming cost V 6 bases and J 1 base; bases outside gene matches: 12. This CDR3 has 16 amino acids. Per the germline V gene, CDR1 is MGHRA and CDR2 is YSYEKL.

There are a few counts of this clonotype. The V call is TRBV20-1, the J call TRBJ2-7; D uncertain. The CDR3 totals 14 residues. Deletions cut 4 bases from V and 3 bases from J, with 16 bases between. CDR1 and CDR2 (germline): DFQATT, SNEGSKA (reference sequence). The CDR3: CSATATTSYYEQYF. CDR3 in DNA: TGCAGTGCTACGGCCACGACATCCTACTACGAGCAGTACTTC.

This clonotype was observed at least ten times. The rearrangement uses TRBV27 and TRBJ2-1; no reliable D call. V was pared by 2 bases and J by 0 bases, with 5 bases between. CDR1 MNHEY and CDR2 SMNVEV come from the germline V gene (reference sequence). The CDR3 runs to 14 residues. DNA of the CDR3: TGTGCCAGCAGTTTAGGAAGCTCCTACAATGAGCAGTTCTTC. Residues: CASSLGSSYNEQFF.

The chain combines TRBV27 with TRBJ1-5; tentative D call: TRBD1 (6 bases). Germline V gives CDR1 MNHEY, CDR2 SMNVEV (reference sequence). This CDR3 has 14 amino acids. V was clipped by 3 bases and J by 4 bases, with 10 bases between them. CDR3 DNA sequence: TGTGCCAGCAGTTTTGGGGGGCCTAATCAGCCCCAGCATTTT. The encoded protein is CASSFGGPNQPQHF.

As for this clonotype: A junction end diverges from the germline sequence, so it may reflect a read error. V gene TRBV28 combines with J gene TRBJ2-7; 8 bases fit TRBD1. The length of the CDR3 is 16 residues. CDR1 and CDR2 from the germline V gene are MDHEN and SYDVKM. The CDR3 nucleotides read TGTGCCAGCAGTTTTCTCGGCGGCAGGGGGCCTTACGAGCGGTACTTC. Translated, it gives CASSFLGGRGPYERYF.